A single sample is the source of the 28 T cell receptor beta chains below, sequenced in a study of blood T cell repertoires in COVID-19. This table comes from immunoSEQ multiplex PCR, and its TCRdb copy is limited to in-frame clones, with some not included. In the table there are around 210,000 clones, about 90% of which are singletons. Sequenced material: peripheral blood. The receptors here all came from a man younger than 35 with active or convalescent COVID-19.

The CDR3 reads CASSRVGGSRPEQYF. The CDR3 DNA follows: TGCGCCAGCAGCCGAGTTGGCGGGAGCCGTCCCGAGCAGTACTTC. The gene calls are TRBV4-1 and TRBJ2-7, with 7 bases identical to TRBD2. Looked up from germline, CDR1 is MGHRA and CDR2 is YSYEKL. The CDR3 is made up of 15 amino acids. Germline trimming cut 4 bases from V and 6 bases from J; bases unmatched to any gene: 12.

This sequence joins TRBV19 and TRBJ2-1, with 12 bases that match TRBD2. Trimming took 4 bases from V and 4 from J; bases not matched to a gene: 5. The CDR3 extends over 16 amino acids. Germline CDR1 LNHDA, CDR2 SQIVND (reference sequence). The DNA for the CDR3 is TGTGCCAGTAGTACGACTAGCGGGAGCTGGTACAATGAGCAGTTCTTC. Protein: CASSTTSGSWYNEQFF.

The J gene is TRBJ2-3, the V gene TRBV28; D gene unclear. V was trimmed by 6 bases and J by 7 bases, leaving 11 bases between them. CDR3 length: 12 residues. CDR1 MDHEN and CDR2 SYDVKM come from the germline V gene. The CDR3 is CASRSTLNTQYF. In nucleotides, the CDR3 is TGTGCCAGCAGATCCACTTTAAATACGCAGTATTTT.

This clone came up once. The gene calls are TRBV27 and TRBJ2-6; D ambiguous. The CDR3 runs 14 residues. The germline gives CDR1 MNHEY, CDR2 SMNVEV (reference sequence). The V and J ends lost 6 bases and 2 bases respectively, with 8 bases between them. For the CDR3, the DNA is TGTGCCAGCAGCCTGGGCCCTGGGGCCAACGTCCTGACTTTC. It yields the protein CASSLGPGANVLTF.

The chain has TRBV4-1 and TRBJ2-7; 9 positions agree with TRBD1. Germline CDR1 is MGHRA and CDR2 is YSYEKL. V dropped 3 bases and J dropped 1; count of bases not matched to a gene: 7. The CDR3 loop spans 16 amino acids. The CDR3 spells CASSQIPGTGSYEQYF. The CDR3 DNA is TGCGCCAGCAGCCAGATACCCGGGACAGGGTCCTACGAGCAGTACTTC.

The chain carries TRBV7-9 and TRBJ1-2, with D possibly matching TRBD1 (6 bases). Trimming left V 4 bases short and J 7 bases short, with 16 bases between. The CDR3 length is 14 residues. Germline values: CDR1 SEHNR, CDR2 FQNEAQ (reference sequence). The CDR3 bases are TGTGCCAGCAGCTCGCGGGGGCTCGCGGGTGGCTACACCTTC. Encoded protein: CASSSRGLAGGYTF.

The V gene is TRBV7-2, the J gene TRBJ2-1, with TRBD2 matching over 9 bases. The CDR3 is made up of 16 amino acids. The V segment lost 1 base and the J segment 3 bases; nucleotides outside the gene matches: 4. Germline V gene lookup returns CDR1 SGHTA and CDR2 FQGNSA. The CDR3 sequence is CASSLGLAVIYNEQFF. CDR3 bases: TGTGCCAGCAGCTTAGGACTAGCGGTAATCTACAATGAGCAGTTCTTC.

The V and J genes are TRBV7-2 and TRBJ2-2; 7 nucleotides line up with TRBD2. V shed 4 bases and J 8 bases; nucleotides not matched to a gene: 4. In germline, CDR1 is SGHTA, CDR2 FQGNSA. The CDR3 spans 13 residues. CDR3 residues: CASSWKAGGELFF. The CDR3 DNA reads TGTGCCAGCAGCTGGAAAGCGGGAGGGGAGCTGTTTTTT.

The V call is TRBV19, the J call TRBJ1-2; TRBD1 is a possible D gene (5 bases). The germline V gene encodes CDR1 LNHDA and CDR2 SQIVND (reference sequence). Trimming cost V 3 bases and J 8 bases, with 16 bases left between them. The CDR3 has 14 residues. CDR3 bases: TGTGCCAGTAGTATCTCGGAGGGCGCAGGGGGCTACACCTTC. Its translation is CASSISEGAGGYTF.

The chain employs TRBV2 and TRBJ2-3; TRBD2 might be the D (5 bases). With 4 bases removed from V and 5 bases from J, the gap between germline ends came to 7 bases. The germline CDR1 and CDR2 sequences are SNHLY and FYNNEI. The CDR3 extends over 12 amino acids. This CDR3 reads CASSATRDTQYF. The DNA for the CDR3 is TGTGCCAGCAGTGCAACTAGAGATACGCAGTATTTT.

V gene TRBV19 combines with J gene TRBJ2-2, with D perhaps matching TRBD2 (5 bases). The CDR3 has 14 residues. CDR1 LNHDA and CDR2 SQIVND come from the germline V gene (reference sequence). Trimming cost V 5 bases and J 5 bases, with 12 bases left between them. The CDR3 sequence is CASSYTGGTGELFF. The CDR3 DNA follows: TGTGCCAGTAGTTACACTGGCGGGACCGGGGAGCTGTTTTTT.

For the CDR3, the DNA is TGTGCCAGCAAGGGGACAGGGTACACCGGGGAGCTGTTTTTT. This sequence encodes CASKGTGYTGELFF. The rearrangement joins TRBV6-5 to TRBJ2-2, with 9 bases that match TRBD1. Trimming at V came to 7 bases and at J to 3 bases, leaving 3 bases not matched to a gene. Germline CDR1 is MNHEY and CDR2 is SVGAGI. CDR3 length equals 14 residues.

The CDR3 spells CASSIVGGAGNQPQHF. The CDR3 DNA reads as TGTGCCAGTAGTATAGTAGGGGGGGCAGGGAATCAGCCCCAGCATTTT. The chain combines TRBV19 with TRBJ1-5; D perhaps matches TRBD1 (6 bases). Germline V gives CDR1 LNHDA, CDR2 SQIVND (reference sequence). The V end lost 1 base, the J end lost 4 bases, and 14 bases lay between the germline ends. There are 16 residues in the CDR3.

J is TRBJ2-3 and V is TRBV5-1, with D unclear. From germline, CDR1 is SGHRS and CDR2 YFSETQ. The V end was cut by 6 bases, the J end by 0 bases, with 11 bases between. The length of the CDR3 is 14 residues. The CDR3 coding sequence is TGCGCCAGCATGGTGGCGGAGAGCACAGATACGCAGTATTTT. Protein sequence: CASMVAESTDTQYF.

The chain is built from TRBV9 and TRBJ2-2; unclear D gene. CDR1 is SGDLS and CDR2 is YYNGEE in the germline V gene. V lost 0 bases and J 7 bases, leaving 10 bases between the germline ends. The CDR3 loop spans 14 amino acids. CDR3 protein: CASSVVLGSGELFF. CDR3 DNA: TGTGCCAGCAGCGTAGTTTTGGGCAGCGGGGAGCTGTTTTTT. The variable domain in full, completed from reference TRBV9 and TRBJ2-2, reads DSGVTQTPKHLITATGQRVTLRCSPRSGDLSVYWYQQSLDQGLQFLIQYYNGEERAKGNILERFSAQQFPDLHSELNLSSLELGDSALYFCASSVVLGSGELFFGEGSRLTVL.

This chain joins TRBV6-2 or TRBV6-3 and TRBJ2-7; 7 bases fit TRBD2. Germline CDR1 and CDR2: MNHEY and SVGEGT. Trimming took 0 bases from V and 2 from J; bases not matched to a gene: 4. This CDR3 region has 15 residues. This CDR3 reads CASSYSASGTYEQYF. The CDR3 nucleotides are TGTGCCAGCAGTTACTCGGCTAGCGGCACCTACGAGCAGTACTTC.

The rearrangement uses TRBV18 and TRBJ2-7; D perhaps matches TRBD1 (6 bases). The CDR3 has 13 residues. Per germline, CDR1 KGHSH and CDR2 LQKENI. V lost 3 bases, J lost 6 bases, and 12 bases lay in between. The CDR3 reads CASSPITGPEQYF. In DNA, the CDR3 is TGTGCCAGCTCACCGATAACAGGGCCCGAGCAGTACTTC.

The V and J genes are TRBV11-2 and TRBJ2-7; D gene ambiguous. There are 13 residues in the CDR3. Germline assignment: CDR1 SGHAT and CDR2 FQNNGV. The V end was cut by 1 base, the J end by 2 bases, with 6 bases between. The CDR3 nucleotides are TGTGCCAGCAGCTTAGCGGAGCCCTACGAGCAGTACTTC. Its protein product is CASSLAEPYEQYF.

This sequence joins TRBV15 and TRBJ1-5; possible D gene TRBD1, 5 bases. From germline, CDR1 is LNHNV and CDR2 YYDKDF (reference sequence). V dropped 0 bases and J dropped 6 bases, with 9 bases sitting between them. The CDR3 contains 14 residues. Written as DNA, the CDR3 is TGTGCCACCAGCAGAGATAACAGGCCTCAGCCCCAGCATTTT. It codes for CATSRDNRPQPQHF. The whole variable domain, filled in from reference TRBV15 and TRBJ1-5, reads DAMVIQNPRYQVTQFGKPVTLSCSQTLNHNVMYWYQQKSSQAPKLLFHYYDKDFNNEADTPDNFQSRRPNTSFCFLDIRSPGLGDTAMYLCATSRDNRPQPQHFGDGTRLSIL.

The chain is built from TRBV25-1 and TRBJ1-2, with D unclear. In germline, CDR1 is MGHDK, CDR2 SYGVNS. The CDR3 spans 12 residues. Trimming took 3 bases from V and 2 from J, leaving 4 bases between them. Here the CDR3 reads CASSDPNYGYTF. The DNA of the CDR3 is TGTGCCAGCAGTGACCCGAACTATGGCTACACCTTC.

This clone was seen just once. CDR3 coding DNA: TGTGCTAGTGGGATTGGGCACAGCCAAGAGACCCAGTACTTC. Protein: CASGIGHSQETQYF. V is TRBV12-5 and J is TRBJ2-5, with unresolved D. Germline-derived CDR1 and CDR2 are LGHNT and FRNRAP. The CDR3 loop spans 14 amino acids. The germline V and J ends were trimmed by 6 bases and 1 base, with 12 bases remaining between them.

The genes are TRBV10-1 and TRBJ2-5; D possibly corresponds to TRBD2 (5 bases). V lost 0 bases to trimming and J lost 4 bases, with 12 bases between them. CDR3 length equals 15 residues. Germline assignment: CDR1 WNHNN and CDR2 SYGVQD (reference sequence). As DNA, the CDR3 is TGCGCCAGCAGTGAGTCGACGGGAAGCGGAGAGACCCAGTACTTC. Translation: CASSESTGSGETQYF.

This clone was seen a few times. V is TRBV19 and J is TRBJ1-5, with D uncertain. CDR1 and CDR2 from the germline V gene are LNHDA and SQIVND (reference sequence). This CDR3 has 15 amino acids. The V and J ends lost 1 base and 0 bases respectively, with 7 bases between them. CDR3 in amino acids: CASSIARFSNQPQHF. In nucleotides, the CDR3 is TGTGCCAGTAGTATAGCGAGGTTTAGCAATCAGCCCCAGCATTTT. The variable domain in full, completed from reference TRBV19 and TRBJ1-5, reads DGGITQSPKYLFRKEGQNVTLSCEQNLNHDAMYWYRQDPGQGLRLIYYSQIVNDFQKGDIAEGYSVSREKKESFPLTVTSAQKNPTAFYLCASSIARFSNQPQHFGDGTRLSIL.

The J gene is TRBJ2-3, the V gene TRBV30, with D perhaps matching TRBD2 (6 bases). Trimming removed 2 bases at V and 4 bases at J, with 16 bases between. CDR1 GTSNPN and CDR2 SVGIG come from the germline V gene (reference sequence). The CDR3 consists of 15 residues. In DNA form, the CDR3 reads TGTGCCTGGAGTCGGGACTCGTTAGGGGCAGATACGCAGTATTTT. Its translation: CAWSRDSLGADTQYF.

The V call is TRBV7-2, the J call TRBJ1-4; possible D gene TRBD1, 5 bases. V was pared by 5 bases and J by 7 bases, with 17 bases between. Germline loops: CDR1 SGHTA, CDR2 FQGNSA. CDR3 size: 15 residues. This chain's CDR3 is CASSPHGRRGEKLFF. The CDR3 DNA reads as TGTGCCAGCAGCCCCCACGGGAGGAGGGGTGAAAAACTGTTTTTT. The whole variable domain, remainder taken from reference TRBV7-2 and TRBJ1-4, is GAGVSQSPSNKVTEKGKDVELRCDPISGHTALYWYRQSLGQGLEFLIYFQGNSAPDKSGLPSDRFSAERTGGSVSTLTIQRTQQEDSAVYLCASSPHGRRGEKLFFGSGTQLSVL.

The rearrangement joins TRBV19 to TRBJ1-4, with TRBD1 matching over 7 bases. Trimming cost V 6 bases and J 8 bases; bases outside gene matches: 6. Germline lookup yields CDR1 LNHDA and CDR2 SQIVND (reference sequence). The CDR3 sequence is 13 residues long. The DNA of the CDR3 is TGTGCCAGTAGCCAGGGGGGTCTGGAAAAACTGTTTTTT. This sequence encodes CASSQGGLEKLFF.

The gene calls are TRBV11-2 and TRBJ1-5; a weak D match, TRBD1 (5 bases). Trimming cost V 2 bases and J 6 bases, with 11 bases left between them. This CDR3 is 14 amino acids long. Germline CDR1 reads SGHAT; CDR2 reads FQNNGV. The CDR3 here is CASSLQGPGQPQHF. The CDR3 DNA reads TGTGCCAGCAGCTTACAGGGCCCGGGTCAGCCCCAGCATTTT.

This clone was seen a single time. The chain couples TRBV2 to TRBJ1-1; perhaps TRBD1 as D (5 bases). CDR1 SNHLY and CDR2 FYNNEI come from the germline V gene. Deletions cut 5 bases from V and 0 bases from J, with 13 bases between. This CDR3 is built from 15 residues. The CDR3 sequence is CASSYTGPMNTEAFF. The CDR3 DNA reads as TGTGCCAGCAGTTATACAGGACCCATGAACACTGAAGCTTTCTTT.